The 21 T cell receptor beta chains reported below all come from one sample, sequenced in a study of blood T cell repertoires in COVID-19 (dated by TCRdb to about 2020). To prepare the library, the immunoSEQ multiplex PCR assay was applied. Sourced from immuneACCESS, this table was stored by TCRdb with only in-frame sequences that have V and J called. A share of the clones is absent; for the studies checked, an unresolved V gene accounts for under half, and the remainder has no known explanation. Counted in this sample were approximately 300,000 clones; about nine tenths of them appeared once. The biggest ten clones account for about 4% of the sample. The sample comprised peripheral blood. The origin of the receptors is a woman in her 40s with acute or convalescent COVID-19.

The gene calls are TRBV10-3 and TRBJ1-1; D uncertain. CDR1 is ENHRY and CDR2 is SYGVKD in the germline V gene. The V end was cut by 3 bases, the J end by 5 bases, with 7 bases between. This CDR3 spans 12 amino acids. CDR3 nucleotide sequence: TGTGCCATCAGTGACGGAGAAACTGAAGCTTTCTTT. Its protein product is CAISDGETEAFF.

The chain joins TRBV3-1 (or the pseudogene TRBV3-2) to TRBJ2-2; D not resolved. This CDR3 comprises 14 residues. The V end lost 1 base, the J end lost 1 base, and 4 bases lay between the germline ends. Germline CDR1 reads LGHDT; CDR2 reads YNNKEL (reference sequence). The CDR3 DNA is TGTGCCAGCAGCCAAGTCAGGAACACCGGGGAGCTGTTTTTT. This translates into CASSQVRNTGELFF.

V is TRBV19 and J is TRBJ2-2; 8 nucleotides align to TRBD1. The germline gives CDR1 LNHDA, CDR2 SQIVND (reference sequence). This CDR3 comprises 16 residues. Unmatched junction bases numbered 7, after V lost 4 bases and J lost 3 bases. The CDR3 is CASSRDRTGDTGELFF. For the CDR3, the DNA is TGTGCCAGTAGTAGGGACAGGACGGGGGACACCGGGGAGCTGTTTTTT.

The CDR3 DNA reads TGTGCCAGCGCCCTAGCCCCTGTGGATGGCTACACCTTC. Amino acid sequence: CASALAPVDGYTF. The J gene is TRBJ1-2, the V gene TRBV12-3 or TRBV12-4; no firm D call. V was clipped by 8 bases and J by 6 bases, with 16 bases between them. The CDR3 is 13 amino acids.

The rearrangement links TRBV2 to TRBJ2-3; TRBD2 might be the D (5 bases). This CDR3 comprises 15 residues. CDR1 is SNHLY, CDR2 FYNNEI, per germline. V lost 5 bases and J 7 bases, leaving 19 bases between the germline ends. CDR3 in DNA: TGTGCCAGCAGTCGAAAGGGAGCGGACTGGAATACGCAGTATTTT. Encoded protein: CASSRKGADWNTQYF.

This chain uses TRBV2 with TRBJ2-2, with TRBD1 as a possible D gene (6 bases). From germline, CDR1 is SNHLY and CDR2 FYNNEI. V was pared by 6 bases and J by 0 bases, with 8 bases between. The CDR3 runs 14 residues. Here the CDR3 DNA reads TGTGCCAGCAGAAGGACAGCGAACACCGGGGAGCTGTTTTTT. This codes for CASRRTANTGELFF.

V is TRBV25-1 and J is TRBJ2-2, with 9 bases identical to TRBD1. This CDR3 comprises 15 residues. Germline V lookup: CDR1 MGHDK, CDR2 SYGVNS. J gave up 3 bases and V 5 bases, and 4 bases lay outside the gene matches. CDR3 loop: CASSRRDRDTGELFF. Here the CDR3 DNA reads TGTGCCAGCAGTAGACGGGACAGGGACACCGGGGAGCTGTTTTTT.

This chain joins TRBV5-4 and TRBJ2-1; 9 bases match TRBD2. The J segment lost 13 bases and the V segment lost 0 bases, leaving 5 bases of the junction unmatched. Germline values: CDR1 SGHNT, CDR2 YYREEE (reference sequence). The CDR3 length is 13 residues. DNA for the CDR3: TGTGCCAGCAGCTTGGAGGCTAGCGGGGACCAGTTCTTC. It is translated as CASSLEASGDQFF.

The V and J genes are TRBV3-1 (or the pseudogene TRBV3-2) and TRBJ1-2; tentatively, D is TRBD1 (5 bases). CDR3 size: 15 residues. In germline, CDR1 is LGHDT, CDR2 YNNKEL (reference sequence). V lost 1 base and J 2 bases, leaving 11 bases between the germline ends. CDR3 sequence (DNA): TGTGCCAGCAGCCAAGGCCAGGGTCAGAACTATGGCTACACCTTC. Protein: CASSQGQGQNYGYTF.

This clone was detected only once. This chain connects TRBV7-9 to TRBJ1-5; D remains ambiguous. CDR1 is SEHNR and CDR2 is FQNEAQ in the germline V gene (reference sequence). This CDR3 has 13 residues. Between the trimmed V and J ends, which lost 5 bases and 2 bases, there was a span of 7 bases. The CDR3: CASSMQGNQPQHF. The CDR3 region has the DNA TGTGCCAGCAGCATGCAGGGCAATCAGCCCCAGCATTTT.

The rearrangement links TRBV6-6 to TRBJ1-2, with TRBD1 as a possible D gene (5 bases). The CDR3 totals 13 residues. CDR1 MNHNY and CDR2 SVGAGI come from the germline V gene (reference sequence). V lost 5 bases, J lost 8 bases, and 15 bases lay in between. In DNA form, the CDR3 reads TGTGCCAGCAGTCCCCGGCAGGGCTACGGCTACACCTTC. Encoded protein: CASSPRQGYGYTF.

On this clone: The same CDR3 arises from other DNA sequences in this sample as well. The V and J genes are TRBV5-1 and TRBJ1-4; 8 positions agree with TRBD1. This CDR3 has 14 residues. CDR1 and CDR2 (germline): SGHRS, YFSETQ. After removal of 4 bases from V and 5 bases from J, the junction contained 4 bases not matched to a gene. The CDR3 protein is CASSLGTGNEKLFF. In DNA form, the CDR3 reads TGCGCCAGCAGCCTGGGGACAGGAAATGAAAAACTGTTTTTT. The entire variable domain, with the rest obtained from reference TRBV5-1 and TRBJ1-4, is as follows: KAGVTQTPRYLIKTRGQQVTLSCSPISGHRSVSWYQQTPGQGLQFLFEYFSETQRNKGNFPGRFSGRQFSNSRSEMNVSTLELGDSALYLCASSLGTGNEKLFFGSGTQLSVL.

This clone turned up a few times. The V and J genes are TRBV2 and TRBJ1-3; D uncertain. Looked up from germline, CDR1 is SNHLY and CDR2 is FYNNEI. Trimming left V 1 base short and J 6 bases short, with 4 bases between. The CDR3 is made up of 12 amino acids. The CDR3: CASSEEANTIYF. The CDR3, as DNA: TGTGCCAGCAGTGAAGAAGCAAACACCATATATTTT. Using reference TRBV2 and TRBJ1-3 for the parts outside the CDR3, the full variable domain is EPEVTQTPSHQVTQMGQEVILRCVPISNHLYFYWYRQILGQKVEFLVSFYNNEISEKSEIFDDQFSVERPDGSNFTLKIRSTKLEDSAMYFCASSEEANTIYFGEGSWLTVV.

The count of this clone is one. The chain employs TRBV4-1 and TRBJ1-6; the match to TRBD1 covers 12 bases. The CDR3 loop spans 16 amino acids. The germline CDR1 and CDR2 sequences are MGHRA and YSYEKL. With V trimmed by 2 bases and J by 9 bases, 5 bases remained unmatched. The CDR3 here is CASSQSGGQGASPLHF. In DNA form, the CDR3 reads TGCGCCAGCAGCCAAAGTGGGGGACAGGGGGCTTCACCCCTCCACTTT.

This clone was seen only once. This CDR3 is CASSYTESGQPQHF. The CDR3 region has the DNA TGTGCCAGCAGTTACACCGAGTCGGGTCAGCCCCAGCATTTT. The rearrangement joins TRBV6-5 to TRBJ1-5; D is unclear. This CDR3 has 14 amino acids. V was clipped by 2 bases and J by 6 bases, with 11 bases between them. Germline V gene sequence: CDR1 MNHEY, CDR2 SVGAGI.

The V call is TRBV27, the J call TRBJ1-2; D gene unclear. The CDR3 extends over 14 amino acids. V was clipped by 6 bases and J by 8 bases, with 19 bases between them. CDR1 and CDR2 from the germline V gene are MNHEY and SMNVEV (reference sequence). CDR3 sequence reads: CASRPSPPGSGYTF. The CDR3 nucleotides are TGTGCCAGCAGACCGAGCCCCCCAGGATCCGGCTACACCTTC.

The V call is TRBV6-5, the J call TRBJ1-3; D perhaps matches TRBD1 (5 bases). CDR3 length: 13 residues. V lost 5 bases and J 3 bases, leaving 8 bases between the germline ends. The germline V gene has CDR1 MNHEY and CDR2 SVGAGI. The CDR3 spells CASSTGNGNTIYF. CDR3 DNA: TGTGCCAGCAGTACAGGAAATGGAAACACCATATATTTT.

The V gene is TRBV24-1, the J gene TRBJ2-1; 8 bases align to TRBD1. The germline CDR1 and CDR2 sequences are KGHDR and SFDVKD. CDR3 length equals 21 residues. Trimming cost V 4 bases and J 0 bases; bases outside gene matches: 19. The CDR3, as DNA: TGTGCCACCAGTGACCGCCGATCCGGGACAGGCCTATCTAGCTCCTACAATGAGCAGTTCTTC. It encodes CATSDRRSGTGLSSSYNEQFF.

This chain joins TRBV7-9 and TRBJ2-7; a weak D match, TRBD1 (5 bases). The CDR3 runs 10 residues. Per germline, CDR1 SEHNR and CDR2 FQNEAQ (reference sequence). This chain's CDR3 is CASSQGQRNV. In DNA form, the CDR3 reads TGTGCCAGCAGCCAGGGTCAACGAAACGTC.

The chain carries TRBV11-2 and TRBJ1-4, with a tentative D call TRBD1 (6 bases). Germline V gene data show CDR1 as SGHAT and CDR2 as FQNNGV. CDR3 size: 15 residues. With 6 bases removed from V and 1 base from J, the gap between germline ends came to 12 bases. The CDR3 loop reads CASRPQQGTNEKLFF. The CDR3 coding sequence is TGTGCCAGCAGGCCGCAACAGGGAACTAATGAAAAACTGTTTTTT.

The chain uses TRBV13 and TRBJ2-1, with 12 bases fitting TRBD2. The V and J ends lost 4 bases and 7 bases, in that order; junction bases with no gene match: 8. The CDR3 totals 16 residues. Germline CDR1 and CDR2: PRHDT and FYEKMQ (reference sequence). Written as DNA, the CDR3 is TGTGCCAGCAGCTCCACCCTAGCGGGGGGGCCGAATGAGCAGTTCTTC. This encodes CASSSTLAGGPNEQFF.